This TCR beta chain was captured by sequencing in a study of blood T cells in healthy people across ages. Each donor gave ten milliliters of peripheral blood. It was with a sample-barcoded 5' primer and a J-beta primer mix that a second PCR of roughly 7 to 12 cycles was run. TCRdb ran MiXCR on the 5' RACE reads and lists one entry per CDR3 protein. The repertoire holds about 640,000 distinct CDR3 sequences, 58% seen once, with around 37% in the top ten. This clonotype has only one observation. The CDR3 totals 15 residues. V lost 6 bases and J lost 1; bases outside the gene matches: 5. CDR1 and CDR2 from the germline V gene are LGHDT and YNNKEL (reference sequence).

The chain employs TRBV3-1 and TRBJ2-2; 7 bases fit TRBD1. Sequencing used blood. The origin of this receptor is a man aged 60 to 75 in good health. The CDR3 protein is CASRRQGMNTGELFF. CDR3 sequence (DNA): TGTGCCAGCAGACGACAGGGAATGAACACCGGGGAGCTGTTTTTT.